This T cell receptor beta chain was sequenced during a study of graft-versus-host responses after intestinal transplantation. Broader study findings: Subjects displaying graft-donor T cell macrochimerism possessed elevated graft-versus-host to host-versus-graft clonal ratios inside allografts. Researchers found GvH clones in recipient marrow, and some showed up first in ileum or blood.

Remarks on this clone: Its antigen is still unknown.

This CDR3 is 15 amino acids long. Germline assignment: CDR1 SGDLS and CDR2 YYNGEE. Repertoires were generated with immunoSEQ multiplex PCR, while TCRdb's copy carries only in-frame clones and drops some. The data contain about 93,000 clones, about 93% of them singletons. Sequenced material: unstimulated CD8+ T cells sorted from spleen or lymph node cells, taken before intestinal transplant. This chain connects TRBV9 to TRBJ2-5; 11 bases line up with TRBD1. The J call may be mistaken, given a closer DNA end match to TRBJ2-7. This receptor was taken from a human donor who received an intestinal transplant. As DNA, the CDR3 is TGTGCCAGCAGCGTAGGAGGGGGACAGGGGGACGAGCAGTACTTC. It codes for CASSVGGGQGDEQYF.